The 30 T cell receptor beta chains presented below share a single source sample, sequenced in a study of PD-L1 blockade in urothelial cancer. The sample's time point: pretreatment peripheral blood. Profiling relied on immunoSEQ multiplex PCR, and the TCRdb table lists in-frame clones only, not all of them. The table lists about 49,000 clones, roughly 78% of them singletons, with about 9.4% in the top ten. The sample in question was PBMCs, obtained around atezolizumab (anti-PD-L1) treatment. All receptors derive from a man between 65 and 79 years old with urothelial cancer.

J is TRBJ2-7 and V is TRBV6-4, with 9 bases lining up with TRBD2. V was clipped by 8 bases and J by 6 bases; unmatched bases: 14. Per germline, CDR1 MRHNA and CDR2 SNTAGT. The CDR3 loop spans 15 amino acids. CDR3 loop: CASREVAGVQAEQYF. The CDR3 nucleotides are TGTGCCAGCCGGGAAGTAGCGGGAGTGCAAGCCGAGCAGTACTTC.

The chain employs TRBV9 and TRBJ1-4; 10 bases map to TRBD1. After removal of 2 bases from V and 8 bases from J, the junction contained 6 bases not matched to a gene. The CDR3 is 15 residues long. Germline V gives CDR1 SGDLS, CDR2 YYNGEE. CDR3 nucleotides: TGTGCCAGCAGCGTTAGACAGGGGGCGGTGGAAAAACTGTTTTTT. Its translation: CASSVRQGAVEKLFF.

This clone came up once. V and J are TRBV5-4 and TRBJ2-7; TRBD1 agrees at 9 bases. V was pared by 4 bases and J by 5 bases, with 13 bases of the junction left unmatched. The CDR3 is 16 amino acids. Germline V gene data show CDR1 as SGHNT and CDR2 as YYREEE (reference sequence). The CDR3 DNA reads TGTGCCAGCAGCGTCGGACAGGGGATAGGGGTCCACGAGCAGTACTTC. Its translation is CASSVGQGIGVHEQYF.

This chain joins TRBV5-1 and TRBJ2-3, with 8 bases aligning to TRBD2. The V gene's germline CDR1 is SGHRS and CDR2 YFSETQ. The CDR3 totals 18 residues. V lost 0 bases and J lost 0; bases outside the gene matches: 9. CDR3 DNA: TGCGCCAGCAGCTTGGGGTTACTAGCGGAAACTAGCACAGATACGCAGTATTTT. Its protein product is CASSLGLLAETSTDTQYF.

The chain recombines TRBV6-6 with TRBJ2-1; D not certain. Trimming took off 4 bases at V and 6 bases at J, with 7 bases between the two ends. Per the germline V gene, CDR1 is MNHNY and CDR2 is SVGAGI (reference sequence). There are 12 residues in the CDR3. The CDR3 region is CASSLVANEQFF. The DNA of the CDR3 is TGTGCCAGCAGTTTGGTAGCCAATGAGCAGTTCTTC.

The chain uses TRBV10-3 and TRBJ2-1, with 9 bases aligning to TRBD2. The ends lost 8 bases at V and 1 base at J; junction bases unmatched: 6. From germline, CDR1 is ENHRY and CDR2 SYGVKD. The CDR3 loop spans 15 amino acids. CDR3 sequence: CAIGQAGGSYNEQFF. In nucleotides, the CDR3 is TGTGCCATCGGCCAAGCGGGAGGATCCTACAATGAGCAGTTCTTC.

DNA of the CDR3: TGTGCCTGGAGTCCCGGACAGTCCAATCAGCCCCAGCATTTT. This codes for CAWSPGQSNQPQHF. This sequence joins TRBV30 and TRBJ1-5; D is possibly TRBD1 (6 bases). The V and J ends lost 2 bases and 3 bases respectively, with 11 bases between them. Germline-derived CDR1 and CDR2 are GTSNPN and SVGIG (reference sequence). This CDR3 is 14 amino acids long.

The chain uses TRBV19 and TRBJ1-5; 8 positions match TRBD1. The CDR3 is made up of 15 amino acids. J lost 3 bases, V lost 3 bases, and 4 bases had no gene match. In germline, CDR1 is LNHDA, CDR2 SQIVND (reference sequence). The CDR3 DNA sequence: TGTGCCAGTAGTATGGACAGGGAAGCCAATCAGCCCCAGCATTTT. The encoded protein is CASSMDREANQPQHF.

The gene calls are TRBV11-2 and TRBJ1-1; 8 bases match TRBD1. The germline gives CDR1 SGHAT, CDR2 FQNNGV. Trimming cost V 5 bases and J 4 bases; bases outside gene matches: 6. This CDR3 contains 14 residues. CDR3 DNA: TGTGCCAGCAGCAAAGGACAGGGTAGCACTGAAGCTTTCTTT. Translated: CASSKGQGSTEAFF.

This clone showed up just once. The J gene is TRBJ1-1, the V gene TRBV4-1; TRBD1 is a possible D gene (5 bases). V was shortened by 4 bases and J by 6 bases, with 18 bases between the two germline ends. Germline-derived CDR1 and CDR2 are MGHRA and YSYEKL. The CDR3 is made up of 15 amino acids. The CDR3 protein is CASSPVGGRVAEAFF. The CDR3 DNA reads TGCGCCAGCAGCCCCGTCGGGGGAAGGGTCGCTGAAGCTTTCTTT.

J is TRBJ1-1 and V is TRBV7-9; weak D call: TRBD1 (6 bases). The V gene lost 4 bases and the J gene lost 1 base, with 13 bases spanning the gap. This CDR3 spans 15 amino acids. Germline-derived CDR1 and CDR2 are SEHNR and FQNEAQ (reference sequence). The CDR3 region is CASSSWGRANTEAFF. Written as DNA, the CDR3 is TGTGCCAGCAGCTCCTGGGGGCGGGCGAACACTGAAGCTTTCTTT.

This clone showed up just once. The rearrangement links TRBV30 to TRBJ2-7; D possibly corresponds to TRBD2 (6 bases). Germline CDR1 GTSNPN, CDR2 SVGIG (reference sequence). V lost 8 bases to trimming and J lost 4 bases, with 15 bases between them. The CDR3 sequence is 12 residues long. CDR3 loop: CARDGREYEQYF. The CDR3 DNA sequence: TGTGCCAGGGACGGACGGGAGTACGAGCAGTACTTC.

This clone was found a few times. The genes are TRBV10-3 and TRBJ1-2, with TRBD1 as a possible D gene (5 bases). The CDR3 has 12 amino acids. V lost 8 bases and J lost 3, with 10 bases in between. Germline values: CDR1 ENHRY, CDR2 SYGVKD. DNA for the CDR3: TGTGCCATCGGGGCCACTGACTATGGCTACACCTTC. Protein sequence: CAIGATDYGYTF.

The CDR3 nucleotides read TGTGCCAGCAGCTTAGTTACGGGGTCTAATTCACCCCTCCACTTT. Its protein product is CASSLVTGSNSPLHF. The rearrangement joins TRBV11-2 to TRBJ1-6; D gene uncertain. The V end was cut by 1 base, the J end by 6 bases, with 10 bases between. Germline V lookup: CDR1 SGHAT, CDR2 FQNNGV. The CDR3 sequence is 15 residues long.

The rearrangement joins TRBV5-1 to TRBJ2-1, with TRBD2 matching 11 bases. The CDR3 is 20 amino acids. Germline trimming cut 2 bases from V and 4 bases from J; bases unmatched to any gene: 17. The germline CDR1 and CDR2 sequences are SGHRS and YFSETQ. CDR3 DNA sequence: TGCGCCAGCAGCTTTGGCGCTAGCGGGAGGATAGCCCTTTTGTACAATGAGCAGTTCTTC. Encoded protein: CASSFGASGRIALLYNEQFF.

The V gene is TRBV7-6, the J gene TRBJ1-1, with 8 nucleotides matching TRBD1. CDR3 length equals 15 residues. The trim removed 5 bases at V and 3 bases at J, leaving 8 bases unmatched. The germline V gene encodes CDR1 SGHVS and CDR2 FNYEAQ. The CDR3 sequence is CASSRRQGRDTEAFF. CDR3 nucleotide sequence: TGTGCCAGCAGCCGCAGACAGGGGAGGGACACTGAAGCTTTCTTT. Based on the CDR3 plus reference TRBV7-6 and TRBJ1-1, the full variable domain is GAGVSQSPRYKVTKRGQDVALRCDPISGHVSLYWYRQALGQGPEFLTYFNYEAQQDKSGLPNDRFSAERPEGSISTLTIQRTEQRDSAMYRCASSRRQGRDTEAFFGQGTRLTVV.

The table lists this clone with many counts. This rearrangement joins TRBV5-1 to TRBJ1-2; 7 bases fit TRBD1. The length of the CDR3 is 15 residues. Per the germline V gene, CDR1 is SGHRS and CDR2 is YFSETQ. The trim removed 4 bases at V and 2 bases at J, leaving 8 bases unmatched. CDR3 in DNA: TGCGCCAGCAGCGCCACAGGGGACCCCAACTATGGCTACACCTTC. Protein sequence: CASSATGDPNYGYTF.

V gene TRBV28 combines with J gene TRBJ1-2, with TRBD1 identical over 8 bases. This CDR3 comprises 13 residues. Looked up from germline, CDR1 is MDHEN and CDR2 is SYDVKM. Trimming cost V 5 bases and J 4 bases; bases outside gene matches: 3. The CDR3 loop reads CASSDRGPYGYTF. The CDR3 coding sequence is TGTGCCAGCAGTGACAGGGGTCCCTATGGCTACACCTTC.

This clone was counted between two and nine times. The genes are TRBV5-1 and TRBJ2-3, with 10 bases that match TRBD2. The CDR3 is 15 amino acids. Germline CDR1 SGHRS, CDR2 YFSETQ. V shed 4 bases, J shed 5 bases, and the junction held 7 bases outside the gene matches. CDR3 bases: TGCGCCAGCAGCCCTGGGACTAGCGTTGGAGATACGCAGTATTTT. Translation gives CASSPGTSVGDTQYF.

DNA of the CDR3: TGTGCCAGCAGCCCCGCCGGAGGGACTAGCAGGAATGAGCAGTTCTTC. Translation: CASSPAGGTSRNEQFF. The chain joins TRBV5-4 to TRBJ2-1; 9 nucleotides line up with TRBD2. Germline V CDR1 and CDR2: SGHNT, YYREEE (reference sequence). This CDR3 region has 16 residues. J lost 7 bases, V lost 4 bases, and 12 bases had no gene match.

This clone was picked up one time. This chain uses TRBV5-1 with TRBJ2-2; maybe TRBD2 (6 bases). The V and J ends lost 2 bases and 0 bases respectively, with 11 bases between them. Germline lookup yields CDR1 SGHRS and CDR2 YFSETQ. The CDR3 is made up of 16 amino acids. CDR3 DNA: TGCGCCAGCAGCTTACTAGCCCTAGCGAACACCGGGGAGCTGTTTTTT. Translation gives CASSLLALANTGELFF.

The genes are TRBV7-9 and TRBJ2-5; D may be TRBD2 (5 bases). CDR3 length: 14 residues. Trimming pared 4 bases from V and 4 bases from J, leaving 13 bases between. Germline CDR1 reads SEHNR; CDR2 reads FQNEAQ (reference sequence). DNA for the CDR3: TGTGCCAGCAGCTCGATCCTAGAGGGAGAGACCCAGTACTTC. Its protein is CASSSILEGETQYF.

CDR3 sequence: CASSFPDSDNYGYTF. In DNA form, the CDR3 reads TGTGCCAGCAGTTTCCCGGACAGTGATAACTATGGCTACACCTTC. V gene TRBV28 combines with J gene TRBJ1-2, with TRBD1 as a possible D gene (6 bases). V lost 3 bases and J lost 1, with 12 bases in between. CDR3 size: 15 residues. The germline CDR1 and CDR2 sequences are MDHEN and SYDVKM.

The V gene is TRBV9, the J gene TRBJ2-5, with 9 nucleotides matching TRBD2. Germline V lookup: CDR1 SGDLS, CDR2 YYNGEE. Trimming cost V 3 bases and J 4 bases; bases outside gene matches: 4. The CDR3 runs to 14 residues. DNA for the CDR3: TGTGCCAGCAGCGCCCTACTAGCGGGAGAGACCCAGTACTTC. Translating gives CASSALLAGETQYF. Variable domain in full (rest from reference TRBV9 and TRBJ2-5): DSGVTQTPKHLITATGQRVTLRCSPRSGDLSVYWYQQSLDQGLQFLIQYYNGEERAKGNILERFSAQQFPDLHSELNLSSLELGDSALYFCASSALLAGETQYFGPGTRLLVL.

The J gene is TRBJ1-4, the V gene TRBV9; 10 bases are shared with TRBD1. The J segment lost 8 bases and the V segment lost 0 bases, leaving 1 base of the junction unmatched. Germline V lookup: CDR1 SGDLS, CDR2 YYNGEE. The CDR3 is 14 residues long. CDR3 sequence (DNA): TGTGCCAGCAGCGTAGGGGGACAGGGGGAAAAACTGTTTTTT. This codes for CASSVGGQGEKLFF. The variable domain in full, completed from reference TRBV9 and TRBJ1-4, reads DSGVTQTPKHLITATGQRVTLRCSPRSGDLSVYWYQQSLDQGLQFLIQYYNGEERAKGNILERFSAQQFPDLHSELNLSSLELGDSALYFCASSVGGQGEKLFFGSGTQLSVL.

The chain has TRBV28 and TRBJ2-2, with 13 bases matching TRBD2. The CDR3 runs 22 residues. Germline CDR1 is MDHEN and CDR2 is SYDVKM. Unmatched junction bases numbered 16, after V lost 2 bases and J lost 1 base. CDR3 sequence reads: CASSLIGFGLAGERRNTGELFF. CDR3 bases: TGTGCCAGCAGTTTAATTGGTTTCGGACTAGCGGGAGAAAGACGGAACACCGGGGAGCTGTTTTTT. Variable domain in full (rest from reference TRBV28 and TRBJ2-2): DVKVTQSSRYLVKRTGEKVFLECVQDMDHENMFWYRQDPGLGLRLIYFSYDVKMKEKGDIPEGYSVSREKKERFSLILESASTNQTSMYLCASSLIGFGLAGERRNTGELFFGEGSRLTVL.

The rearrangement uses TRBV12-5 and TRBJ2-1; TRBD2 matches 9 bases. Germline V gene lookup returns CDR1 LGHNT and CDR2 FRNRAP. J was trimmed by 5 bases and V by 6 bases; bases with no gene match: 2. CDR3 length: 13 residues. Here the CDR3 reads CASGLAGHNEQFF. The CDR3 nucleotides read TGTGCTAGTGGGCTAGCGGGACACAATGAGCAGTTCTTC. The full variable domain, with the rest looked up from reference TRBV12-5 and TRBJ2-1, is DARVTQTPRHKVTEMGQEVTMRCQPILGHNTVFWYRQTMMQGLELLAYFRNRAPLDDSGMPKDRFSAEMPDATLATLKIQPSEPRDSAVYFCASGLAGHNEQFFGPGTRLTVL.

CDR3 nucleotides: TGTGCCAGCAGTGAACAGACAGGGCATGCCGGGGAGCTGTTTTTT. Encoded protein: CASSEQTGHAGELFF. This chain uses TRBV2 with TRBJ2-2; 7 bases align to TRBD1. The CDR3 extends over 15 amino acids. The V and J ends lost 2 bases and 6 bases, in that order; junction bases with no gene match: 6. Per the germline V gene, CDR1 is SNHLY and CDR2 is FYNNEI.

The chain combines TRBV6-4 with TRBJ1-1; 7 bases line up with TRBD1. Per germline, CDR1 MRHNA and CDR2 SNTAGT. CDR3 length: 16 residues. V shed 7 bases, J shed 7 bases, and the junction held 18 bases outside the gene matches. In nucleotides, the CDR3 is TGTGCCAGCACCCCTGTGGGAGGACAGGCCGTTAGTGAAGCTTTCTTT. Translating it yields CASTPVGGQAVSEAFF.

This clone came up once. The chain combines TRBV5-4 with TRBJ2-7, with 9 bases fitting TRBD2. Germline CDR1 and CDR2: SGHNT and YYREEE (reference sequence). The CDR3 runs to 14 residues. J was trimmed by 3 bases and V by 0 bases; bases with no gene match: 1. The CDR3 DNA follows: TGTGCCAGCAGCTTGGGGACTAGCGACTACGAGCAGTACTTC. It specifies CASSLGTSDYEQYF.